The clone carrying this T cell receptor beta chain was recorded at least ten times. Unique molecular identifiers were used to barcode this TCRbeta library. TCRdb independently ran MiXCR on the PCR reads; one entry per CDR3 protein. The data hold some 240,000 distinct CDR3 sequences, with roughly a tenth observed a single time. This entry comes from a study of T-cell reconstitution after alpha-beta-depleted transplantation in children. CDR1 is SGHRS and CDR2 is YFSETQ in the germline V gene. CDR3 size: 13 residues. The V end was cut by 0 bases, the J end by 8 bases, with 8 bases between. The source of this sequence is a human donor who donated a stem cell graft to a child with SCID. The chain has TRBV5-1 and TRBJ2-2; no firm D call. Sequenced here: PBMCs from the stem cell graft donor, sampled from the stem cell graft. The DNA for the CDR3 is TGCGCCAGCAGCTTGGATTTTCATGGGGAGCTGTTTTTT. Translating gives CASSLDFHGELFF.